The 31 T cell receptor beta chains below were found in one sample sequenced in a study of blood T cell repertoires in COVID-19. Measured with immunoSEQ multiplex PCR; TCRdb has only the in-frame clones, and not every one. In the table there are some 300,000 clones, around 88% of which are singletons. The specimen was peripheral blood. These receptors came from a woman aged 25 to 39 who had recovered from COVID-19.

J is TRBJ1-1 and V is TRBV5-1; D not resolved. Trimming removed 0 bases from V and 3 bases from J, with 9 bases in between. The germline V gene has CDR1 SGHRS and CDR2 YFSETQ. The CDR3 runs to 14 residues. The DNA of the CDR3 is TGCGCCAGCAGCTTGGGGGTTCGGGACACTGAAGCTTTCTTT. Encoded protein: CASSLGVRDTEAFF.

Only one count was recorded for this clone. This chain links TRBV30 with TRBJ1-1; D may be TRBD1 (6 bases). The V gene lost 7 bases and the J gene lost 1 base, with 7 bases spanning the gap. This CDR3 contains 11 residues. CDR1 is GTSNPN, CDR2 SVGIG, per germline (reference sequence). This chain's CDR3 is CAYRENTEAFF. The CDR3 DNA follows: TGTGCCTACAGGGAGAACACTGAAGCTTTCTTT.

The table lists this clone with a count of one. V and J are TRBV28 and TRBJ1-6; possible D gene TRBD1, 6 bases. This CDR3 region has 16 residues. V gave up 5 bases and J gave up 0 bases, with 11 bases separating them. Germline CDR1 MDHEN, CDR2 SYDVKM. CDR3 protein: CASSKDRVSYNSPLHF. In DNA form, the CDR3 reads TGTGCCAGCAGTAAGGACAGAGTCTCCTATAATTCACCCCTCCACTTT.

The J gene is TRBJ1-1, the V gene TRBV28, with 9 bases identical to TRBD1. CDR1 is MDHEN and CDR2 is SYDVKM in the germline V gene. The V gene end was trimmed by 7 bases and the J gene end by 4 bases; junction bases not matched to a gene: 7. The CDR3 length is 14 residues. CDR3 loop: CASTRDRVGTEAFF. In nucleotides, the CDR3 is TGTGCCAGCACCCGGGACAGGGTCGGCACTGAAGCTTTCTTT.

The table lists this clone with a few counts. The rearrangement uses TRBV7-9 and TRBJ2-1; possibly TRBD1 for D (6 bases). Germline lookup yields CDR1 SEHNR and CDR2 FQNEAQ (reference sequence). The CDR3 sequence is 14 residues long. Trimming cost V 5 bases and J 7 bases, with 15 bases left between them. The CDR3 DNA reads TGTGCCAGCAGCCCACCCAGGGGATGGAATGAGCAGTTCTTC. Its protein is CASSPPRGWNEQFF.

This clone turned up a few times. This chain links TRBV6-5 with TRBJ2-1; D possibly corresponds to TRBD2 (7 bases). The CDR3 length is 15 residues. The V end lost 0 bases, the J end lost 3 bases, and 9 bases lay between the germline ends. Germline CDR1 reads MNHEY; CDR2 reads SVGAGI. CDR3 loop: CASSYSGGDYNEQFF. DNA of the CDR3: TGTGCCAGCAGTTACTCAGGGGGGGACTACAATGAGCAGTTCTTC.

The genes are TRBV30 and TRBJ2-7, with D possibly matching TRBD2 (7 bases). The V gene lost 3 bases and the J gene lost 7 bases, with 19 bases spanning the gap. The CDR3 sequence is 14 residues long. The germline CDR1 and CDR2 sequences are GTSNPN and SVGIG (reference sequence). CDR3 region: CAWRKRGGPEEQYF. The CDR3 DNA sequence: TGTGCCTGGAGGAAAAGGGGGGGGCCGGAGGAGCAGTACTTC.

V gene TRBV24-1 combines with J gene TRBJ2-3; 8 bases agree with TRBD1. The CDR3 spans 15 residues. Looked up from germline, CDR1 is KGHDR and CDR2 is SFDVKD. J lost 3 bases, V lost 5 bases, and 6 bases had no gene match. CDR3 in amino acids: CATSGSDRGTDTQYF. The CDR3 coding sequence is TGTGCCACCAGTGGCTCCGACAGGGGTACAGATACGCAGTATTTT.

The table lists this clone with a few counts. The chain joins TRBV29-1 to TRBJ2-3, with D possibly being TRBD2 (5 bases). From germline, CDR1 is SQVTM and CDR2 ANQGSEA. The ends were cut back, 3 bases at V and 4 bases at J, with 14 bases in the middle. The CDR3 length is 14 residues. This CDR3 is CSVDNGIQADTQYF. CDR3 coding DNA: TGCAGCGTTGATAACGGGATTCAGGCAGATACGCAGTATTTT.

This clone has a single count. The rearrangement links TRBV9 to TRBJ1-3; possible D gene TRBD1, 6 bases. The germline V gene has CDR1 SGDLS and CDR2 YYNGEE. Trimming took 0 bases from V and 0 from J, leaving 10 bases between them. The CDR3 spans 16 residues. CDR3 loop: CASSVVGTLSGNTIYF. The CDR3 DNA reads as TGTGCCAGCAGCGTAGTCGGGACACTCTCTGGAAACACCATATATTTT.

This chain connects TRBV4-1 to TRBJ2-3, with TRBD2 identical over 11 bases. Germline V CDR1 and CDR2: MGHRA, YSYEKL. Trimming removed 7 bases from V and 5 bases from J; junction bases left unmatched: 14. The CDR3 contains 17 residues. For the CDR3, the DNA is TGCGCCAGCACCGCAACCGTAGCGGGGGGGGAGGGAGATACGCAGTATTTT. Its translation: CASTATVAGGEGDTQYF.

The chain joins TRBV18 to TRBJ1-4; 7 nucleotides align to TRBD1. The CDR3 runs to 14 residues. V lost 6 bases, J lost 3 bases, and 4 bases stayed unmatched. CDR1 is KGHSH and CDR2 is LQKENI in the germline V gene. CDR3 protein: CASSSGTANEKLFF. The CDR3, as DNA: TGTGCCAGCTCCTCCGGGACAGCTAATGAAAAACTGTTTTTT.

This clone was seen once. V and J are TRBV10-3 and TRBJ2-7; TRBD1 matches 10 bases. The CDR3 covers 14 residues. V gave up 9 bases and J gave up 5 bases; unmatched junction bases: 10. CDR1 and CDR2 (germline): ENHRY, SYGVKD. This CDR3 is CAIYGGTGDNEQYF. The CDR3 DNA reads as TGTGCCATTTATGGGGGGACAGGGGACAACGAGCAGTACTTC.

The J gene is TRBJ1-2, the V gene TRBV10-3, with D possibly matching TRBD1 (5 bases). This CDR3 has 14 amino acids. Trimming removed 3 bases at V and 4 bases at J, with 12 bases between. CDR1 is ENHRY, CDR2 SYGVKD, per germline. The CDR3: CAISEGAEVYGYTF. CDR3 nucleotides: TGTGCCATCAGTGAAGGGGCTGAAGTCTATGGCTACACCTTC.

V usage is TRBV10-3 and J usage is TRBJ1-5; possibly TRBD1 for D (6 bases). CDR3 length: 15 amino acids. Germline V gene lookup returns CDR1 ENHRY and CDR2 SYGVKD. The germline V and J ends were trimmed by 3 bases and 4 bases, with 13 bases remaining between them. The CDR3 sequence is CAISDRGHGNQPQHF. CDR3 nucleotides: TGTGCCATCAGTGATAGGGGACACGGTAATCAGCCCCAGCATTTT.

This clone was found a few times. The CDR3 protein is CASSLVSGSEPRQYF. For the CDR3, the DNA is TGTGCCAGCAGCTTGGTTTCGGGGTCAGAGCCTCGGCAGTACTTC. The chain has TRBV5-6 and TRBJ2-7; perhaps TRBD2 as D (5 bases). Germline assignment: CDR1 SGHDT and CDR2 YYEEEE. This CDR3 comprises 15 residues. V was shortened by 0 bases and J by 9 bases, with 19 bases between the two germline ends. Variable domain in full (rest from reference TRBV5-6 and TRBJ2-7): DAGVTQSPTHLIKTRGQQVTLRCSPKSGHDTVSWYQQALGQGPQFIFQYYEEEERQRGNFPDRFSGHQFPNYSSELNVNALLLGDSALYLCASSLVSGSEPRQYFGPGTRLTVT.

The chain is built from TRBV6-2 or TRBV6-3 and TRBJ2-3, with D possibly TRBD2 on 7 matching bases. V gave up 4 bases and J gave up 4 bases, with 12 bases separating them. Germline V CDR1 and CDR2: MNHEY, SVGEGT. The CDR3 length is 14 residues. For the CDR3, the DNA is TGTGCCAGCAGTTGGGGGGGGCAGTCAGATACGCAGTATTTT. Protein sequence: CASSWGGQSDTQYF.

V and J are TRBV29-1 and TRBJ2-1, with TRBD2 identical over 10 bases. The V gene end was trimmed by 6 bases and the J gene end by 6 bases; junction bases not matched to a gene: 5. Germline V lookup: CDR1 SQVTM, CDR2 ANQGSEA. The CDR3 contains 13 residues. The CDR3 region is CSVTSGEINEQFF. The CDR3 nucleotides read TGCAGCGTAACTAGCGGGGAGATCAATGAGCAGTTCTTC.

This chain joins TRBV10-3 and TRBJ1-1; weak D call: TRBD1 (6 bases). In germline, CDR1 is ENHRY, CDR2 SYGVKD. This CDR3 region has 17 residues. V gave up 6 bases and J gave up 0 bases, with 20 bases separating them. CDR3 sequence reads: CAISQVFGQGMNTEAFF. CDR3 in DNA: TGTGCCATCAGCCAGGTTTTTGGGCAGGGGATGAACACTGAAGCTTTCTTT.

The chain combines TRBV6-1 with TRBJ2-5; D possibly corresponds to TRBD1 (6 bases). The CDR3 covers 13 residues. V lost 1 base to trimming and J lost 3 bases, with 6 bases between them. The germline V gene has CDR1 MNHNS and CDR2 SASEGT. CDR3 amino acids: CASSEGTEETQYF. CDR3 DNA: TGTGCCAGCAGTGAAGGGACAGAAGAGACCCAGTACTTC.

The chain recombines TRBV5-1 with TRBJ2-5, with D tentatively TRBD2 (6 bases). Trimming removed 4 bases at V and 5 bases at J, with 18 bases between. The CDR3 has 15 residues. Germline CDR1 is SGHRS and CDR2 is YFSETQ. The CDR3 DNA reads as TGCGCCAGCAGCGGGGATTCAGGAGGGTCCGAGACCCAGTACTTC. This sequence encodes CASSGDSGGSETQYF.

There are a few counts of this clone. The rearrangement uses TRBV18 and TRBJ1-2; 7 nucleotides align to TRBD1. J was trimmed by 3 bases and V by 1 base; bases with no gene match: 8. From germline, CDR1 is KGHSH and CDR2 LQKENI. The length of the CDR3 is 16 residues. Here the CDR3 reads CASSPLDRVADYGYTF. The DNA for the CDR3 is TGTGCCAGCTCACCACTAGACAGGGTCGCAGACTATGGCTACACCTTC.

This sequence joins TRBV5-1 and TRBJ1-2; no firm D call. Trimming cost V 4 bases and J 8 bases, with 15 bases left between them. This CDR3 has 13 amino acids. Germline V gives CDR1 SGHRS, CDR2 YFSETQ. For the CDR3, the DNA is TGCGCCAGCAGCAAAGGACTAGAAGGCGGCTACACCTTC. Protein: CASSKGLEGGYTF.

The chain uses TRBV7-2 and TRBJ1-2; no definite D call. Per the germline V gene, CDR1 is SGHTA and CDR2 is FQGNSA. V shed 0 bases and J shed 1 base, with 9 bases lying between them. This CDR3 is 15 amino acids long. The CDR3 sequence: CASSLAPTVNYGYTF. DNA for the CDR3: TGTGCCAGCAGCTTAGCCCCGACTGTTAACTATGGCTACACCTTC.

The V and J genes are TRBV27 and TRBJ2-1; D is unresolved. CDR1 is MNHEY and CDR2 is SMNVEV in the germline V gene (reference sequence). Trimming stripped 7 bases from V and 7 bases from J, with 14 bases between. This CDR3 has 13 amino acids. CDR3 in amino acids: CASKLGSTNEQFF. CDR3 coding DNA: TGTGCCAGCAAACTCGGGTCTACAAATGAGCAGTTCTTC.

The gene calls are TRBV5-6 and TRBJ1-2; D gene uncertain. The CDR3 covers 15 residues. Between the trimmed V and J ends, which lost 0 bases and 4 bases, there was a span of 13 bases. Germline loops: CDR1 SGHDT, CDR2 YYEEEE. This chain's CDR3 is CASSLAGEVGYGYTF. For the CDR3, the DNA is TGTGCCAGCAGCTTGGCCGGGGAAGTAGGCTATGGCTACACCTTC.

CDR3 in DNA: TGTGCCAGCAGCTCCTCCGGGACTAGCGGGAGGACGCAGTATTTT. The encoded protein is CASSSSGTSGRTQYF. The chain uses TRBV7-2 and TRBJ2-3, with 15 bases fitting TRBD2. This CDR3 is built from 15 residues. The V gene end was trimmed by 4 bases and the J gene end by 9 bases; junction bases not matched to a gene: 5. CDR1 is SGHTA, CDR2 FQGNSA, per germline.

The rearrangement links TRBV3-1 (or the pseudogene TRBV3-2) to TRBJ2-5, with 12 nucleotides matching TRBD2. V was pared by 2 bases and J by 4 bases, with 14 bases of the junction left unmatched. Germline V CDR1 and CDR2: LGHDT, YNNKEL (reference sequence). CDR3 length equals 19 residues. The CDR3 loop is CASSQRNPSGGAGRETQYF. CDR3 nucleotide sequence: TGTGCCAGCAGCCAAAGGAATCCTAGCGGGGGGGCCGGTAGAGAGACCCAGTACTTC.

This rearrangement joins TRBV6-2 or TRBV6-3 to TRBJ2-5, with a possible D match to TRBD2 (6 bases). V lost 5 bases and J lost 5, with 9 bases in between. In germline, CDR1 is MNHEY, CDR2 SVGEGT. CDR3 length equals 12 residues. In DNA form, the CDR3 reads TGTGCCAGCAGTAACAGCGGGGAGACCCAGTACTTC. It encodes CASSNSGETQYF.

The gene calls are TRBV7-2 and TRBJ2-7, with 7 bases fitting TRBD1. The germline gives CDR1 SGHTA, CDR2 FQGNSA. V was pared by 5 bases and J by 9 bases, with 7 bases of the junction left unmatched. The CDR3 loop spans 12 amino acids. The CDR3 loop is CASSVNRGRQYF. The DNA of the CDR3 is TGTGCCAGCAGCGTTAACAGGGGTAGGCAGTACTTC.

The chain links TRBV7-3 to TRBJ2-6; 11 positions agree with TRBD2. With 4 bases clipped from V and 2 bases from J, the junction kept 4 bases outside the gene matches. CDR3 length equals 17 residues. CDR1 SGHTA and CDR2 FQGTGA come from the germline V gene. The chain's CDR3 is CASSSGLAGAGANVLTF. CDR3 DNA sequence: TGTGCCAGCAGCTCCGGACTAGCGGGTGCTGGGGCCAACGTCCTGACTTTC.